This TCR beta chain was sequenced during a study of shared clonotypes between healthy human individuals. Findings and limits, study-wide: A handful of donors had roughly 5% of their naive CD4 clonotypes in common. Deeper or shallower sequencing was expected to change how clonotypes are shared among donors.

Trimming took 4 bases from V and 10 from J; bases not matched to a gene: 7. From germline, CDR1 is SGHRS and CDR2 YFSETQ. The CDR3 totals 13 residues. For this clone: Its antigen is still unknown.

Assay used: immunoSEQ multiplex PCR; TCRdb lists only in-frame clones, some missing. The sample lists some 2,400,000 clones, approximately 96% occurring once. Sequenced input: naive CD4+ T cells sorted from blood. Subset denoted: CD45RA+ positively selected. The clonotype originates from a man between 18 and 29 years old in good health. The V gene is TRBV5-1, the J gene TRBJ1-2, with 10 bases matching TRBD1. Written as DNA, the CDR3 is TGCGCCAGCAGCGGGGTGGACAGGGGGTCCTACACCTTC. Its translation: CASSGVDRGSYTF.